A selection of T cell receptor beta chains follows, all from one sample in a study of cytomegalovirus exposure and HLA in healthy donors. Data came from immunoSEQ multiplex PCR; TCRdb stores just in-frame clones and leaves some out. The sample yields around 170,000 clones, around 85% seen once. The sample consisted of PBMCs. These receptors all come from a man in his forties in good health and CMV-seropositive. Both conserved end residues are part of each CDR3. Each record gives: clone size, V gene, D gene, J gene, CDR3 DNA, CDR3 protein. A D gene is named only where the DNA matches it firmly. The size of a clone is reported for some rows only, either as once, few or many, or as a class for expanded clones.

once,TRBV19,NA,TRBJ1-5,TGTGCCAGTAGAGGTTGGCAGGGGAATCAGCCCCAGCATTTT,CASRGWQGNQPQHF
NA,TRBV28,NA,TRBJ1-2,TGTGCCAGCAGTTTATCAGGGGACTATGGCTACACCTTC,CASSLSGDYGYTF
NA,TRBV10-3,NA,TRBJ1-1,TGTGCCATCAGTGAGTCGTATCGGACAGCGAACACTGAAGCTTTCTTT,CAISESYRTANTEAFF
NA,TRBV6-5,NA,TRBJ2-7,TGTGCCAGCAGTTACTCGGACAGTATCTCCTACGAGCAGTACTTC,CASSYSDSISYEQYF
NA,TRBV28,TRBD2,TRBJ2-7,TGTGCCAGCAGTTTACCCCTCCGCTCTAGCGGGGGGGCCTCGGGTGAGCAGTACTTC,CASSLPLRSSGGASGEQYF
NA,TRBV11-3,NA,TRBJ1-6,TGTGCCAGCAGCTTAAGTGGGGCGACTTTTCCGGTCCTCCACTTT,CASSLSGATFPVLHF
NA,TRBV10-3,TRBD1,TRBJ1-1,TGTGCCATCACGGCAGGGCGGGACAGAACTGAAGCTTTCTTT,CAITAGRDRTEAFF
NA,TRBV7-9,TRBD2,TRBJ2-1,TGTGCCAGCAGCCCCGTGCGGGGGGGCTACAATGAGCAGTTCTTC,CASSPVRGGYNEQFF
NA,TRBV5-8,NA,TRBJ2-2,TGTGCCAGCCTAGAGGCATTCGGGGAGCTGTTTTTT,CASLEAFGELFF
NA,TRBV7-3,NA,TRBJ2-3,TGTGCCAGCAGCCGCGGACTGGGGGCTATAGATACGCAGTATTTT,CASSRGLGAIDTQYF
NA,TRBV7-2,TRBD1,TRBJ1-3,TGTGCCAGCAGCTTAGCGCCCCAACGGACAGGGATAGTCTCTGGAAACACCATATATTTT,CASSLAPQRTGIVSGNTIYF
NA,TRBV28,TRBD1,TRBJ2-7,TGTGCCAGCAGCGGACAGGTCGTTCAGTACGAGCAGTACTTC,CASSGQVVQYEQYF
NA,TRBV5-1,TRBD2,TRBJ2-5,TGCGCCAGCAGCTTGAGGACTAGCGGGGGGCAGACCCAGTACTTC,CASSLRTSGGQTQYF
NA,TRBV6-5,NA,TRBJ2-7,TGTGCCAGCAGCCCGGGAGTCCCATCCTACGAGCAGTACTTC,CASSPGVPSYEQYF
NA,TRBV15,NA,TRBJ2-3,TGTGCCACCAGCAGAGAAGGAGGGGAGAGGTCAGATACGCAGTATTTT,CATSREGGERSDTQYF
once,TRBV4-3,TRBD1,TRBJ2-3,TGCGCCAGCAGCCAAAGGACAGGGACTTCAGATACGCAGTATTTT,CASSQRTGTSDTQYF
NA,TRBV2,NA,TRBJ1-2,TGTGCCAGCAGTGAAGGAGGGCTGGGCTATGGCTACACCTTC,CASSEGGLGYGYTF
NA,TRBV7-9,NA,TRBJ2-7,TGTGCCAGCAGTGTTTCACGGGTCCACACACGCTCCTACGAGCAGTACTTC,CASSVSRVHTRSYEQYF
NA,TRBV7-2,TRBD2,TRBJ2-7,TGTGCCAGCAGCTTATGGTCGGGGGGTAACTACGAGCAGTACTTC,CASSLWSGGNYEQYF
NA,TRBV7-3,NA,TRBJ2-3,TGTGCCAGCAGCTTAATGGGGGGTGGGGATACGCAGTATTTT,CASSLMGGGDTQYF
NA,TRBV7-3,NA,TRBJ2-3,TGTGCCAGCAGCTTAGATCAGCAGGGGCACACAGATACGCAGTATTTT,CASSLDQQGHTDTQYF
NA,TRBV19,TRBD1,TRBJ1-5,TGTGCCAGTAGTGGAAGGTGGGCAGGGGGCAGTCAGCCCCAGCATTTT,CASSGRWAGGSQPQHF
NA,TRBV13,NA,TRBJ2-3,TGTGCCAGCAGCCGGGTTAGCACAGATACGCAGTATTTT,CASSRVSTDTQYF
NA,TRBV7-3,NA,TRBJ2-7,TGTGCCAGCAGCTTAGTTTCCGGGGGCGAGCAGTACTTC,CASSLVSGGEQYF
once,TRBV5-1,TRBD1,TRBJ2-7,TGCGCCAGCAGCTTGGCAATGGGACAGGGGGCATTCCCCCACGAGCAGTACTTC,CASSLAMGQGAFPHEQYF
few,TRBV6-5,NA,TRBJ2-2,TGTGCCAGCAGTTACTCCGGGGGGAACACCGGGGAGCTGTTTTTT,CASSYSGGNTGELFF
NA,TRBV7-9,TRBD2,TRBJ2-4,TGTGCCAGCAGCTTAGGGACTAGCGCTGCCAAAAACATTCAGTACTTC,CASSLGTSAAKNIQYF
NA,TRBV6-5,TRBD1,TRBJ1-1,TGTGCCAGCAGCAAGAGCGGGCAGGGGGCGACTGAAGCTTTCTTT,CASSKSGQGATEAFF
NA,TRBV7-6,NA,TRBJ2-7,TGTGCCAGCAGCTTAGAGGACGGGGACTACGAGCAGTACTTC,CASSLEDGDYEQYF
NA,TRBV27,NA,TRBJ1-1,TGTGCCAGCAGTTTTACAGGGATGAACACTGAAGCTTTCTTT,CASSFTGMNTEAFF
NA,TRBV6-6,TRBD2,TRBJ2-1,TGTGCCACCCGGGGGGGGATTTACAATGAGCAGTTCTTC,CATRGGIYNEQFF
few,TRBV27,NA,TRBJ2-2,TGTGCCAGCAGGCCCCAGGGGAACGGGGAGCTGTTTTTT,CASRPQGNGELFF
NA,TRBV6-4,NA,TRBJ2-2,TGTGCCAGCAGTCCTAACACCGGGGAGCTGTTTTTT,CASSPNTGELFF
NA,TRBV11-2,NA,TRBJ1-1,TGTGCCAGCAACCAGAACCAGGGCCGGGAGGCTTTCTTT,CASNQNQGREAFF
NA,TRBV15,NA,TRBJ1-5,TGTGCCACCAGCAGAGATCTCGGGAACACTCAGCCCCAGCATTTT,CATSRDLGNTQPQHF
NA,TRBV5-4,TRBD2,TRBJ2-7,TGTGCCAGCAGCTCGCCGGGACTAGCGTCCTACGAGCAGTACTTC,CASSSPGLASYEQYF
NA,TRBV28,NA,TRBJ2-7,TGTGCCAGCAAAGCCAGGGCGGCCTACGAGCAGTACTTC,CASKARAAYEQYF
NA,TRBV18,NA,TRBJ1-2,TGTGCCAGCTCACCACCGCGGTCTCTCGGCTATGGCTACACCTTC,CASSPPRSLGYGYTF
NA,TRBV5-1,NA,TRBJ2-7,TGCGCCAGCAGCGTAACCACAGGGTTCGCCCTCAACGAGCAGTACTTC,CASSVTTGFALNEQYF
NA,TRBV7-2,NA,TRBJ2-7,TGTGCCAGCAGCCTAACCCTGTACTCCTACGAGCAGTACTTC,CASSLTLYSYEQYF
NA,TRBV27,NA,TRBJ2-2,TGTGCCAGCAGTGTACAGGTGATAGCGAACACCGGGGAGCTGTTTTTT,CASSVQVIANTGELFF